One sample yielded the 23 T cell receptor beta chains listed below, sequenced in a study of response to subunit inactivated influenza vaccine. TCRdb passed the RT-PCR reads through MiXCR, listing each CDR3 protein once. The sample records 600,000 to 850,000 distinct CDR3 sequences, 11% to 15% being singletons. The sample was PBMCs from blood, taken approximately 15 days before vaccination. All receptors come from a man between 45 and 60 years old who received an inactivated influenza vaccine.

This clonotype was counted many times. The J gene is TRBJ2-2, the V gene TRBV6-1; perhaps TRBD2 as D (6 bases). Trimming removed 5 bases from V and 6 bases from J, with 16 bases in between. The CDR3 runs 15 residues. Germline CDR1 is MNHNS and CDR2 is SASEGT. CDR3 sequence: CASSPTAGLSGELFF. The CDR3 nucleotides read TGTGCCAGCAGTCCCACCGCGGGGCTCTCCGGGGAGCTGTTTTTT.

The chain recombines TRBV24-1 with TRBJ1-6; a possible D gene is TRBD1 (5 bases). CDR1 and CDR2 from the germline V gene are KGHDR and SFDVKD. CDR3 length: 13 residues. Trimming removed 6 bases from V and 8 bases from J, with 10 bases in between. The CDR3 here is CATSSQADSPLHF. In nucleotides, the CDR3 is TGTGCCACCAGTTCACAGGCTGATTCACCCCTCCACTTT.

This sequence joins TRBV4-3 and TRBJ2-1; D may be TRBD1 (5 bases). Germline-derived CDR1 and CDR2 are LGHNA and YSLEER. V dropped 2 bases and J dropped 2 bases, with 16 bases sitting between them. The CDR3 runs 17 residues. The CDR3 protein is CASSQRKGLGPYNEQFF. The CDR3 nucleotides read TGCGCCAGCAGCCAAAGGAAGGGGCTAGGCCCCTACAATGAGCAGTTCTTC.

V gene TRBV5-1 combines with J gene TRBJ2-3; TRBD1 matches 12 bases. The germline gives CDR1 SGHRS, CDR2 YFSETQ. This CDR3 has 16 residues. V shed 3 bases, J shed 4 bases, and the junction held 6 bases outside the gene matches. The CDR3 region has the DNA TGCGCCAGCAGCTGGGGGGACAGGGGGCCGGCAGATACGCAGTATTTT. Encoded protein: CASSWGDRGPADTQYF.

The chain links TRBV7-9 to TRBJ2-1, with D maybe TRBD2 (6 bases). From germline, CDR1 is SEHNR and CDR2 FQNEAQ (reference sequence). CDR3 size: 15 residues. The V end lost 1 base, the J end lost 5 bases, and 12 bases lay between the germline ends. The CDR3 spells CASSLGDSGNNEQFF. Written as DNA, the CDR3 is TGTGCCAGCAGCTTAGGGGATAGCGGCAACAATGAGCAGTTCTTC.

The genes are TRBV24-1 and TRBJ2-1, with 10 bases lining up with TRBD2. CDR3 size: 16 residues. The V and J ends lost 4 bases and 7 bases, in that order; junction bases with no gene match: 9. Germline assignment: CDR1 KGHDR and CDR2 SFDVKD. The CDR3 bases are TGTGCCACCAGTGAGGGGGAGCGGGGGGGCCGGAATGAGCAGTTCTTC. Its translation is CATSEGERGGRNEQFF.

This chain connects TRBV4-3 to TRBJ2-7; 8 nucleotides agree with TRBD1. CDR3 size: 16 residues. Germline V gene data show CDR1 as LGHNA and CDR2 as YSLEER. V shed 4 bases, J shed 1 base, and the junction held 9 bases outside the gene matches. The CDR3 nucleotides read TGCGCCAGCAGCCCCACAGGACAGGGTGTGTCCTACGAGCAGTACTTC. Encoded protein: CASSPTGQGVSYEQYF.

This clonotype was seen more than once but under ten times. This chain uses TRBV12-1 with TRBJ1-4. TRBV12-1 is a documented pseudogene. The CDR3 spans 12 residues. CDR3 in amino acids: CASSPNNEKLFF. The CDR3, as DNA: TGTGCCAGCAGCCCCAACAATGAAAAACTGTTTTTT.

This clonotype has only a few counts. This chain uses TRBV4-1 with TRBJ2-3, with 11 bases matching TRBD2. V lost 5 bases to trimming and J lost 3 bases; unmatched junction nucleotides: 7. Germline assignment: CDR1 MGHRA and CDR2 YSYEKL. The CDR3 totals 16 residues. CDR3 DNA sequence: TGCGCCAGCAGCATCGGTAGCGGGGGGGGGACAGATACGCAGTATTTT. It codes for CASSIGSGGGTDTQYF.

This clonotype was counted ten times or more. The rearrangement joins TRBV27 to TRBJ2-2; D remains ambiguous. CDR1 and CDR2 (germline): MNHEY, SMNVEV (reference sequence). The CDR3 length is 12 residues. Trimming pared 8 bases from V and 5 bases from J, leaving 9 bases between. CDR3: CASGKRTGELFF. The CDR3 coding sequence is TGTGCCAGCGGTAAAAGGACCGGGGAGCTGTTTTTT.

This clonotype was seen repeatedly, ten times or more. The CDR3 protein is CASSLGRDPDTDTQYF. The CDR3 DNA sequence: TGTGCCAGCAGCTTGGGACGGGACCCAGACACAGATACGCAGTATTTT. The rearrangement links TRBV5-8 to TRBJ2-3; either TRBD1 or TRBD2 may supply D (5 bases each). This CDR3 comprises 16 residues. CDR1 is SGHTS, CDR2 YDEGEE, per germline. The germline V and J ends were trimmed by 0 bases and 2 bases, with 13 bases remaining between them.

In its sample, this clonotype was seen many times. The chain employs TRBV10-3 and TRBJ2-7; possibly TRBD2 for D (5 bases). Per germline, CDR1 ENHRY and CDR2 SYGVKD. Trimming left V 0 bases short and J 3 bases short, with 12 bases between. The CDR3 consists of 15 residues. In DNA form, the CDR3 reads TGTGCCATCAGTGAGTCGAGGGCTTCTATCTACGAGCAGTACTTC. Translation: CAISESRASIYEQYF.

In this sample, this clonotype turned up many times. The CDR3 DNA reads TGTGCCAGCAGCTTAGAAGGGGGCTCGAACACCGGGGAGCTGTTTTTT. Encoded protein: CASSLEGGSNTGELFF. The chain is built from TRBV7-6 and TRBJ2-2, with 7 bases that match TRBD1. The V gene's germline CDR1 is SGHVS and CDR2 FNYEAQ. V shed 1 base and J 0 bases; nucleotides not matched to a gene: 2. There are 16 residues in the CDR3.

Only a few counts were recorded for this clonotype. The V call is TRBV4-2, the J call TRBJ1-5; 8 bases map to TRBD1. CDR1 and CDR2 from the germline V gene are LGHNA and YNFKEQ. The CDR3 has 16 residues. With 0 bases clipped from V and 4 bases from J, the junction kept 5 bases outside the gene matches. CDR3 sequence reads: CASSQETGDQNQPQHF. Written as DNA, the CDR3 is TGTGCCAGCAGCCAAGAGACAGGGGACCAGAATCAGCCCCAGCATTTT.

In its sample, this clonotype was seen a few times. The V call is TRBV27, the J call TRBJ1-5; D remains ambiguous. V lost 4 bases and J 0 bases, leaving 19 bases between the germline ends. Per the germline V gene, CDR1 is MNHEY and CDR2 is SMNVEV (reference sequence). The CDR3 has 18 amino acids. CDR3: CASSSYGLGRYSNQPQHF. The DNA of the CDR3 is TGTGCCAGCAGTTCCTATGGGCTGGGAAGATATAGCAATCAGCCCCAGCATTTT.

In this sample, this clonotype turned up a few times. The chain uses TRBV3-2 and TRBJ2-7; whether TRBD2, the table's D call, matches the DNA was not checked. TRBV3-2 is assigned pseudogene status. This CDR3 contains 16 residues. The CDR3 DNA follows: TGTGCCAGCAGCCAAGGAGGGACTTATAGCTCCTACGAGCAGTACTTC. As protein: CASSQGGTYSSYEQYF.

V gene TRBV21-1 combines with J gene TRBJ2-2; the D call TRBD1 from the table was never checked on the DNA. TRBV21-1 counts as a pseudogene. CDR3 length equals 15 residues. The CDR3 loop reads CASSKGTKSTGELFF. CDR3 DNA sequence: TGTGCCAGCAGCAAGGGGACGAAAAGTACCGGGGAGCTGTTTTTT.

V and J are TRBV9 and TRBJ2-1; D is possibly TRBD1 (6 bases). CDR1 and CDR2 (germline): SGDLS, YYNGEE. The CDR3 sequence is 14 residues long. V was shortened by 3 bases and J by 6 bases, with 13 bases between the two germline ends. CDR3 bases: TGTGCCAGCAGCGACCCTGGACAGTCCAATGAGCAGTTCTTC. This codes for CASSDPGQSNEQFF.

This clonotype has at least ten counts. The V call is TRBV7-8, the J call TRBJ2-7, with D perhaps matching TRBD2 (5 bases). The germline V gene encodes CDR1 SGHVS and CDR2 FQNEAQ. The germline V and J ends were trimmed by 6 bases and 3 bases, with 12 bases remaining between them. The CDR3 runs to 13 residues. The CDR3 region is CASSPGIFYEQYF. The CDR3 DNA is TGTGCCAGCAGTCCGGGGATCTTCTACGAGCAGTACTTC.

This clonotype showed up just a few times. The chain combines TRBV27 with TRBJ2-7, with 7 bases aligning to TRBD1. Germline lookup yields CDR1 MNHEY and CDR2 SMNVEV (reference sequence). The CDR3 length is 15 residues. V lost 0 bases, J lost 0 bases, and 2 bases stayed unmatched. DNA for the CDR3: TGTGCCAGCAGTTTATCGTGGGACAGCTCCTACGAGCAGTACTTC. This encodes CASSLSWDSSYEQYF.

This clonotype has more than one count but fewer than ten. CDR3 coding DNA: TGTGCCAGCAGCTCCCGGGGGACTAGCGGGAGTGCAGATACGCAGTATTTT. Protein sequence: CASSSRGTSGSADTQYF. The gene calls are TRBV12-3 or TRBV12-4 and TRBJ2-3; TRBD2 matches at 14 bases. Trimming at V came to 6 bases and at J to 4 bases, leaving 9 bases not matched to a gene. The CDR3 is made up of 17 amino acids.

This chain joins TRBV6-1 and TRBJ1-3; D is unclear. Germline V gives CDR1 MNHNS, CDR2 SASEGT. V lost 0 bases and J 8 bases, leaving 11 bases between the germline ends. The CDR3 contains 14 residues. CDR3 coding DNA: TGTGCCAGCAGTGAAGCGCTTCGTCTGGACACCATATATTTT. Protein sequence: CASSEALRLDTIYF.

This clonotype occurred many times. V gene TRBV5-1 combines with J gene TRBJ1-2, with a possible D match to TRBD1 (5 bases). The CDR3 runs 13 residues. V lost 2 bases to trimming and J lost 5 bases, with 10 bases between them. The germline V gene has CDR1 SGHRS and CDR2 YFSETQ. DNA for the CDR3: TGCGCCAGCAGCTTCGAGGGGAGGTATGGCTACACCTTC. Translated: CASSFEGRYGYTF.